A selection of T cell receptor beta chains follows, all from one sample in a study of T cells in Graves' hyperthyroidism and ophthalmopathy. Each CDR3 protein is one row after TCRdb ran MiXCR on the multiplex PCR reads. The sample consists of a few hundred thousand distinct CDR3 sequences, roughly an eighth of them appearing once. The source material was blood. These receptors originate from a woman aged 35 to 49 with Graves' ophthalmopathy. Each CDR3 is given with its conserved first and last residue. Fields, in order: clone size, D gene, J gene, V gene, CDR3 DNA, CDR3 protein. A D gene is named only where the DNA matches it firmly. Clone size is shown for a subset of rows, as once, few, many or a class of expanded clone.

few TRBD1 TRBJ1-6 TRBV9 TGTGCCAGCAGCGTAGACGGGACAGGTCTCGGTTCACCCCTCCACTTT CASSVDGTGLGSPLHF
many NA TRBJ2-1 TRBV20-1 TGCAGTGCTAGAAAAGGGGGCTACAATGAGCAGTTCTTC CSARKGGYNEQFF
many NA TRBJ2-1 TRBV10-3 TGTGCCATCAGTGAGCTTGCGGGAAGTTACAATGAGCAGTTCTTC CAISELAGSYNEQFF
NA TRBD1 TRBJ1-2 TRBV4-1 TGCGCCAGCAGCGCCCCCGGGACAGGGAATGGCTACACCTTC CASSAPGTGNGYTF
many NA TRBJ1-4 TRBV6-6 TGTGCCAGCAGTTACTGGGGGGGCGGAAGTGAAAAACTGTTTTTT CASSYWGGGSEKLFF
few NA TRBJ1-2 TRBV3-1 TGTGCCAGCAGCTTCGAGTACTATGGCTACACCTTC CASSFEYYGYTF
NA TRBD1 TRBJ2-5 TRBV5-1 TGCGCCAGCAGCGATTTTAGACAGGGGAAAGAGACCCAGTACTTC CASSDFRQGKETQYF
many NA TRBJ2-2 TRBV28 TGTGCCAGCAGTTTCCCCACGTCTGCCGCGAACACCGGGGAGCTGTTTTTT CASSFPTSAANTGELFF
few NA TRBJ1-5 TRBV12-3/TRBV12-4 TGTGCCAGCAGTTTGGGTCAGGGCTATCAGCCCCAGCATTTT CASSLGQGYQPQHF
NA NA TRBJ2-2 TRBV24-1 TGTGCCACCAGGGGCTTGACCGGGGAGCTGTTTTTT CATRGLTGELFF
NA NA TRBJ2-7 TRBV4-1 TGCGCCAGCAGCCAAGATCGGAACAGGATTCCCTACGAGCAGTACTTC CASSQDRNRIPYEQYF
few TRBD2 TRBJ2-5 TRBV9 TGTGCCAGCAGCGCGACTAGCGGGAGGGGAGAGACCCAGTACTTC CASSATSGRGETQYF
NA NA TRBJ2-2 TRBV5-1 TGCGCCAGCAGCTTGGCCTGGGCAGGGTCACACACCGGGGAGCTGTTTTTT CASSLAWAGSHTGELFF
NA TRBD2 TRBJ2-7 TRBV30 TGTGCCTGGAGCAGCGGGAGGGCCTACGAGCAGTACTTC CAWSSGRAYEQYF
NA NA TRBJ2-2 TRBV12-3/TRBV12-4 TGTGCCAGCACCTGGATCTCGAGCACCGGGGAGCTGTTCTTT CASTWISSTGELFF
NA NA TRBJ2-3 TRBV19 TGTGCCAGTAGTTTCGGAGCCCACACAGATACGCAGTATTTT CASSFGAHTDTQYF
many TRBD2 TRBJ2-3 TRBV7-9 TGTGCCAGCAGCTTAGGCGCGGGGGGGCGCGTTGATACGCAGTATTTT CASSLGAGGRVDTQYF
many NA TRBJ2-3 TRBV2 TGTGCCAGCAGTGGTATTGGGCTTCCCACGGATACGCAGTATTTT CASSGIGLPTDTQYF